The clone carrying this TCR beta chain was seen a few times. What it binds is unknown. This entry comes from a study of blood T cells in healthy people across ages. Regarding the study as a whole: Estimated diversity across one million T cells was deemed an underestimate. Long-lived donors carried more naive CD4+ cells and greater diversity than aged donors. Measured against age, TCR beta diversity per million T cells decreased in a roughly linear manner.

For the second PCR, which ran for 7 to 11 cycles, a sample-barcoded 5' primer and a J-beta primer mix were used. TCRdb processed the 5' RACE reads anew with MiXCR; each CDR3 protein has one entry. The repertoire consists of 1.4 million or so distinct CDR3 sequences, with 42% occurring once and the leading ten covering more than 4%. Germline CDR1 reads GTSNPN; CDR2 reads SVGIG (reference sequence). The CDR3 consists of 12 residues. V lost 3 bases to trimming and J lost 10 bases, with 13 bases between them. The origin of this receptor is a young woman in good health. The rearrangement links TRBV30 to TRBJ2-1, with D unclear. The material sequenced was blood. CDR3 in amino acids: CAWSDTGPEQFF. The CDR3 DNA follows: TGTGCCTGGAGCGATACGGGTCCAGAGCAGTTCTTC. The whole variable domain, remainder taken from reference TRBV30 and TRBJ2-1, is SQTIHQWPATLVQPVGSPLSLECTVEGTSNPNLYWYRQAAGRGLQLLFYSVGIGQISSEVPQNLSASRPQDRQFILSSKKLLLSDSGFYLCAWSDTGPEQFFGPGTRLTVL.